Below, 12 T cell receptor beta chains from the same sample are listed, as sequenced in a study of T cells in Graves' hyperthyroidism and ophthalmopathy. It was RNA transcripts that yielded the amplified TCR beta CDR3 regions. TCR CDR3 underwent first-round RT-PCR with the HTBI primer set. TCRdb independently ran MiXCR on the multiplex PCR reads; one entry per CDR3 protein. The repertoire has around 500,000 distinct CDR3 sequences, around 13% of them found once; the top ten carry roughly 14%. The sample consisted of blood. These receptors all stem from a woman between 35 and 50 years old with Graves' hyperthyroidism.

This clonotype was counted ten times or more. The chain carries TRBV20-1 and TRBJ1-1; tentatively, D is TRBD1 (5 bases). V lost 6 bases and J 3 bases, leaving 14 bases between the germline ends. This CDR3 comprises 13 residues. Germline V gives CDR1 DFQATT, CDR2 SNEGSKA (reference sequence). The CDR3 bases are TGCAGTGCCGGCGGTCAGGGATACACTGAAGCTTTCTTT. Its protein is CSAGGQGYTEAFF.

In this sample, this clonotype turned up many times. The chain joins TRBV20-1 to TRBJ2-1, with 7 bases that match TRBD1. Trimming removed 4 bases from V and 4 bases from J; junction bases left unmatched: 7. CDR3 size: 14 residues. From germline, CDR1 is DFQATT and CDR2 SNEGSKA (reference sequence). As DNA, the CDR3 is TGCAGTGCTACCCGTCCGGGACAGTACAATGAGCAGTTCTTC. Its translation is CSATRPGQYNEQFF.

The V gene is TRBV19, the J gene TRBJ1-1; the D is unclear. V gave up 1 base and J gave up 5 bases, with 8 bases separating them. Germline CDR1 and CDR2: LNHDA and SQIVND (reference sequence). This CDR3 is built from 13 residues. The CDR3: CASSIGQATEAFF. The CDR3 DNA follows: TGTGCCAGTAGTATAGGGCAGGCGACTGAAGCTTTCTTT.

This clonotype has at least ten counts. The genes are TRBV3-1 and TRBJ2-6; the D is unclear. The V gene lost 1 base and the J gene lost 2 bases, with 12 bases spanning the gap. CDR1 is LGHDT and CDR2 is YNNKEL in the germline V gene (reference sequence). This CDR3 has 17 residues. The CDR3 here is CASSQAPPGPGANVLTF. The CDR3 DNA reads TGTGCCAGCAGCCAAGCCCCCCCGGGCCCTGGGGCCAACGTCCTGACTTTC. Supplemented by reference TRBV3-1 and TRBJ2-6, the full variable domain reads DTAVSQTPKYLVTQMGNDKSIKCEQNLGHDTMYWYKQDSKKFLKIMFSYNNKELIINETVPNRFSPKSPDKAHLNLHINSLELGDSAVYFCASSQAPPGPGANVLTFGAGSRLTVL.

This chain joins TRBV7-9 and TRBJ2-7, with 9 bases identical to TRBD1. Germline trimming cut 4 bases from V and 5 bases from J; bases unmatched to any gene: 6. This CDR3 is built from 14 residues. The germline V gene encodes CDR1 SEHNR and CDR2 FQNEAQ (reference sequence). The CDR3 loop is CASSSQTGGNEQYF. DNA for the CDR3: TGTGCCAGCAGCTCCCAGACAGGGGGGAACGAGCAGTACTTC.

The rearrangement uses TRBV19 and TRBJ1-5, with D possibly TRBD1 on 5 matching bases. The CDR3 extends over 15 amino acids. Germline CDR1 LNHDA, CDR2 SQIVND (reference sequence). V was clipped by 4 bases and J by 4 bases, with 14 bases between them. The CDR3 here is CASSTGHITNQPQHF. The DNA of the CDR3 is TGTGCCAGTAGTACTGGACACATTACGAATCAGCCCCAGCATTTT. Based on the CDR3 plus reference TRBV19 and TRBJ1-5, the full variable domain is DGGITQSPKYLFRKEGQNVTLSCEQNLNHDAMYWYRQDPGQGLRLIYYSQIVNDFQKGDIAEGYSVSREKKESFPLTVTSAQKNPTAFYLCASSTGHITNQPQHFGDGTRLSIL.

The table lists this clonotype with many counts. The rearrangement links TRBV20-1 to TRBJ2-3; a weak D match, TRBD2 (6 bases). Per the germline V gene, CDR1 is DFQATT and CDR2 is SNEGSKA (reference sequence). The CDR3 extends over 13 amino acids. The ends were cut back, 6 bases at V and 2 bases at J, with 12 bases in the middle. This CDR3 reads CSARDSHTDTQYF. For the CDR3, the DNA is TGCAGTGCCAGGGACTCACACACAGATACGCAGTATTTT.

This clonotype was detected a few times. The V gene is TRBV4-2, the J gene TRBJ2-1; 16 nucleotides line up with TRBD2. The CDR3 is 20 amino acids. Trimming at V came to 0 bases and at J to 8 bases, leaving 13 bases not matched to a gene. Germline lookup yields CDR1 LGHNA and CDR2 YNFKEQ. The CDR3, as DNA: TGTGCCAGCAGCCAAGACGTCCCGGGACTAGCGGGAGGGCGGGGGGATGAGCAGTTCTTC. Amino acids: CASSQDVPGLAGGRGDEQFF.

In this sample, this clonotype turned up a few times. This CDR3 reads CATSGGGTGLVGPYNEQFF. CDR3 nucleotides: TGTGCCACCTCCGGTGGCGGGACAGGGCTCGTAGGGCCCTACAATGAGCAGTTCTTC. The V and J genes are TRBV19 and TRBJ2-1; 9 bases are shared with TRBD1. Germline V gives CDR1 LNHDA, CDR2 SQIVND (reference sequence). J was trimmed by 2 bases and V by 10 bases; bases with no gene match: 21. This CDR3 spans 19 amino acids.

The sample holds many counts of this clonotype. The V and J genes are TRBV7-2 and TRBJ2-5; the D gene is possibly TRBD1 (6 bases). The germline V gene encodes CDR1 SGHTA and CDR2 FQGNSA. Trimming removed 5 bases from V and 5 bases from J, with 18 bases in between. This CDR3 is 15 amino acids long. In nucleotides, the CDR3 is TGTGCCAGCAGCCCCCGCTTGTGGGGGCGTGAGACCCAGTACTTC. Encoded protein: CASSPRLWGRETQYF. Variable domain in full (rest from reference TRBV7-2 and TRBJ2-5): GAGVSQSPSNKVTEKGKDVELRCDPISGHTALYWYRQSLGQGLEFLIYFQGNSAPDKSGLPSDRFSAERTGGSVSTLTIQRTQQEDSAVYLCASSPRLWGRETQYFGPGTRLLVL.

V gene TRBV20-1 combines with J gene TRBJ1-5, with TRBD1 as a possible D gene (5 bases). The germline V gene has CDR1 DFQATT and CDR2 SNEGSKA (reference sequence). V was shortened by 3 bases and J by 0 bases, with 15 bases between the two germline ends. CDR3 length: 16 residues. The CDR3 region has the DNA TGCAGTGCTAGGGGGGAGGGATCTTATAGCAATCAGCCCCAGCATTTT. Translating it yields CSARGEGSYSNQPQHF.

V and J are TRBV7-2 and TRBJ2-7, with a tentative D call TRBD2 (7 bases). This CDR3 region has 14 residues. V was trimmed by 5 bases and J by 5 bases, leaving 16 bases between them. CDR1 is SGHTA and CDR2 is FQGNSA in the germline V gene. CDR3 DNA sequence: TGTGCCAGCAGCATCGGGGGGCGGGGGAACGAGCAGTACTTC. Translation: CASSIGGRGNEQYF.